These 17 T cell receptor beta chains came from one sample sequenced in a study of cytomegalovirus exposure and HLA in healthy donors (dated by TCRdb to the late 2010s). The library was prepared using the immunoSEQ multiplex PCR assay. The multiplex PCR relied on a mix of 60 forward primers for TCR Vbeta segments and 13 reverse primers for TCR Jbeta segments. TCRdb retrieved this table from immuneACCESS and kept in-frame rearrangements only. Not all clones are present; in checked studies, unresolved V genes account for under half, and no reason is known for the remainder. Here the sample has about 110,000 clones; over 60% occur a single time. Over 2.5% of the sample is taken by the ten largest. Material: PBMCs. The receptors come from a woman aged 55-75 years in good health and CMV-seropositive.

The rearrangement joins TRBV7-2 to TRBJ2-7; 9 positions match TRBD1. CDR1 SGHTA and CDR2 FQGNSA come from the germline V gene. V lost 4 bases, J lost 7 bases, and 5 bases stayed unmatched. This CDR3 is built from 13 residues. The chain's CDR3 is CASSYRGRLEQYF. CDR3 in DNA: TGTGCCAGCAGCTACAGGGGGCGACTGGAGCAGTACTTC. The full variable domain, completed using reference TRBV7-2 and TRBJ2-7, is GAGVSQSPSNKVTEKGKDVELRCDPISGHTALYWYRQSLGQGLEFLIYFQGNSAPDKSGLPSDRFSAERTGGSVSTLTIQRTQQEDSAVYLCASSYRGRLEQYFGPGTRLTVT.

This clone was recorded once. The rearrangement links TRBV9 to TRBJ2-7; TRBD2 is a possible D gene (6 bases). Germline CDR1 reads SGDLS; CDR2 reads YYNGEE. This CDR3 comprises 18 residues. The germline V and J ends were trimmed by 0 bases and 0 bases, with 19 bases remaining between them. For the CDR3, the DNA is TGTGCCAGCAGCGTAGGTATAGCGGCAAGAAGCGGCTCCTACGAGCAGTACTTC. Residues: CASSVGIAARSGSYEQYF.

The genes are TRBV11-2 and TRBJ2-7; D perhaps matches TRBD2 (6 bases). This CDR3 contains 15 residues. Germline lookup yields CDR1 SGHAT and CDR2 FQNNGV. Trimming stripped 5 bases from V and 4 bases from J, with 18 bases between. CDR3 loop: CASSDRGTEIYEQYF. The CDR3 DNA is TGTGCCAGCAGCGACCGAGGGACTGAGATTTACGAGCAGTACTTC.

The rearrangement links TRBV11-2 to TRBJ1-2, with a tentative D call TRBD1 (5 bases). Germline V gene sequence: CDR1 SGHAT, CDR2 FQNNGV. V shed 5 bases and J shed 6 bases, with 13 bases lying between them. The CDR3 is 13 amino acids. CDR3 coding DNA: TGTGCCAGCAGCCTAACAGGCTTTAATGGCTACACCTTC. Amino acid sequence: CASSLTGFNGYTF. The variable domain in full, completed from reference TRBV11-2 and TRBJ1-2, reads EAGVAQSPRYKIIEKRQSVAFWCNPISGHATLYWYQQILGQGPKLLIQFQNNGVVDDSQLPKDRFSAERLKGVDSTLKIQPAKLEDSAVYLCASSLTGFNGYTFGSGTRLTVV.

The gene calls are TRBV5-1 and TRBJ1-6; D possibly corresponds to TRBD1 (5 bases). The V gene's germline CDR1 is SGHRS and CDR2 YFSETQ. This CDR3 contains 15 residues. V lost 4 bases, J lost 10 bases, and 18 bases lay in between. This CDR3 is CASSPGLSKGSPLHF. The CDR3 DNA follows: TGCGCCAGCAGCCCCGGGTTATCCAAGGGGTCACCCCTCCACTTT.

This clone was detected only a few times. The chain employs TRBV18 and TRBJ1-1; 7 bases match TRBD1. The CDR3 extends over 13 amino acids. V was clipped by 8 bases and J by 5 bases; unmatched bases: 8. The germline V gene has CDR1 KGHSH and CDR2 LQKENI. The CDR3 loop is CASLPTGRTEAFF. DNA of the CDR3: TGTGCCAGCCTTCCGACAGGGCGGACTGAAGCTTTCTTT.

This chain uses TRBV6-5 with TRBJ1-3; D is uncertain. Germline assignment: CDR1 MNHEY and CDR2 SVGAGI. Trimming took 6 bases from V and 7 from J, leaving 10 bases between them. The CDR3 loop spans 12 amino acids. The CDR3 DNA is TGTGCCAGCAGATCCCCGGGGAACACCATATATTTT. Translated, it gives CASRSPGNTIYF.

The V and J genes are TRBV2 and TRBJ2-5, with unresolved D. CDR3 length: 13 residues. Germline-derived CDR1 and CDR2 are SNHLY and FYNNEI. Trimming pared 2 bases from V and 1 base from J, leaving 5 bases between. DNA of the CDR3: TGTGCCAGCAGTGAATGGGCCCAAGAGACCCAGTACTTC. It yields the protein CASSEWAQETQYF.

The chain uses TRBV6-7 and TRBJ1-5; 7 bases map to TRBD1. TRBV6-7 has ORF status, its function being uncertain. V trimming: 4 bases; J trimming: 3 bases; junction bases outside the gene matches: 6. The CDR3 consists of 15 residues. The CDR3 sequence: CASSSRGQSNQPQHF. The DNA of the CDR3 is TGTGCCAGCAGTTCCCGGGGACAGTCCAATCAGCCCCAGCATTTT.

The rearrangement joins TRBV5-4 to TRBJ1-2; D unclear. In germline, CDR1 is SGHNT, CDR2 YYREEE (reference sequence). The germline V and J ends were trimmed by 2 bases and 3 bases, with 11 bases remaining between them. There are 14 residues in the CDR3. This CDR3 is CASSLFLVDYGYTF. In DNA form, the CDR3 reads TGTGCCAGCAGCTTATTCCTCGTCGACTATGGCTACACCTTC.

This sequence joins TRBV9 and TRBJ1-1; TRBD1 aligns across 9 bases. Germline CDR1 and CDR2: SGDLS and YYNGEE. The V segment lost 3 bases and the J segment 7 bases; nucleotides outside the gene matches: 7. The CDR3 runs to 14 residues. The CDR3, as DNA: TGTGCCAGCAGCGCCCAGACAGGGGGGGGTGAAGCTTTCTTT. Translating gives CASSAQTGGGEAFF. The full variable domain, rest sourced from reference TRBV9 and TRBJ1-1, is DSGVTQTPKHLITATGQRVTLRCSPRSGDLSVYWYQQSLDQGLQFLIQYYNGEERAKGNILERFSAQQFPDLHSELNLSSLELGDSALYFCASSAQTGGGEAFFGQGTRLTVV.

This chain connects TRBV5-6 to TRBJ1-2; D is possibly TRBD1 (5 bases). The CDR3 runs to 13 residues. Germline V gene sequence: CDR1 SGHDT, CDR2 YYEEEE. Trimming pared 5 bases from V and 2 bases from J, leaving 10 bases between. As DNA, the CDR3 is TGTGCCAGCAGAGTAGGGGAAAACTATGGCTACACCTTC. It yields the protein CASRVGENYGYTF.

The chain is built from TRBV6-1 and TRBJ2-1; D possibly corresponds to TRBD1 (7 bases). Germline lookup yields CDR1 MNHNS and CDR2 SASEGT. V was clipped by 8 bases and J by 10 bases, with 12 bases between them. This CDR3 contains 11 residues. CDR3 protein: CASAGGREQFF. The CDR3 region has the DNA TGTGCCAGCGCAGGGGGGCGGGAGCAGTTCTTC.

The rearrangement links TRBV28 to TRBJ2-5; TRBD1 matches 7 bases. The DNA end is a closer match to TRBJ2-7, so the J assignment may be wrong. The CDR3 covers 14 residues. Germline V CDR1 and CDR2: MDHEN, SYDVKM. CDR3 in DNA: TGTGCCAGCAGTCCACAGGGGCTTATCTACGAGCAGTACTTC. This translates into CASSPQGLIYEQYF.

The chain uses TRBV9 and TRBJ1-4, with 12 bases aligning to TRBD1. The length of the CDR3 is 15 residues. Germline values: CDR1 SGDLS, CDR2 YYNGEE. V lost 3 bases to trimming and J lost 8 bases; unmatched junction nucleotides: 5. This chain's CDR3 is CASSATGTGGEKLFF. The CDR3 DNA follows: TGTGCCAGCAGCGCCACCGGGACAGGGGGCGAAAAACTGTTTTTT.

This chain connects TRBV27 to TRBJ2-5; 13 positions agree with TRBD2. V was clipped by 1 base and J by 3 bases; unmatched bases: 2. CDR3 length equals 16 residues. Germline V gene data show CDR1 as MNHEY and CDR2 as SMNVEV (reference sequence). CDR3 bases: TGTGCCAGCAGTTTATTGGGGACTAGCGGGAAAGAGACCCAGTACTTC. As protein: CASSLLGTSGKETQYF.

Here the CDR3 reads CASSLQGIALGEKLFF. In DNA form, the CDR3 reads TGCGCCAGCAGTCTCCAGGGCATCGCCTTGGGGGAAAAACTGTTTTTT. The chain recombines TRBV4-1 with TRBJ1-4; TRBD1 is a possible D gene (5 bases). Trimming removed 6 bases from V and 8 bases from J, with 22 bases in between. Germline V CDR1 and CDR2: MGHRA, YSYEKL. CDR3 length: 16 amino acids.